These 5 T cell receptor beta chains were all obtained from the same sample, sequenced in a study of T-cell reconstitution after alpha-beta-depleted transplantation in children (dated by TCRdb to the mid-2010s). The library was built by means of PCR. Instrument used: Illumina HiSeq 2500. To normalize quantification of the TCRbeta repertoire, the TCR libraries were built with molecular barcoding that relied on unique molecular identifiers. The public reads were reprocessed in TCRdb via fastp at Q25 and MiXCR, keeping in-frame beta chains. Every entry covers one CDR3 protein and lists the most common genes and DNA from its rows. The sample yields roughly 500,000 distinct CDR3 sequences; 30% to 35% were counted once. The ten largest make up approximately 2.3% of the sample. The source material was PBMCs from the stem cell graft donor, sampled from the stem cell graft. The receptors were gathered from a human donor who donated a stem cell graft to a child with aplastic anemia.

The V call is TRBV7-8, the J call TRBJ1-1; D ambiguous. V shed 1 base and J shed 3 bases, with 6 bases lying between them. The CDR3 covers 13 residues. Germline-derived CDR1 and CDR2 are SGHVS and FQNEAQ. CDR3 amino acids: CASSLERDTEAFF. In nucleotides, the CDR3 is TGTGCCAGCAGCTTAGAGAGGGACACTGAAGCTTTCTTT.

The V call is TRBV4-2, the J call TRBJ1-6; 7 nucleotides line up with TRBD1. CDR1 and CDR2 from the germline V gene are LGHNA and YNFKEQ. This CDR3 comprises 15 residues. V trimming: 4 bases; J trimming: 10 bases; junction bases outside the gene matches: 10. The CDR3 loop reads CASSPGTESSSPLHF. The CDR3 bases are TGTGCCAGCAGCCCGGGGACAGAATCTTCATCACCCCTCCACTTT.

The chain links TRBV12-3 or TRBV12-4 to TRBJ2-1; D may be TRBD2 (5 bases). V was shortened by 6 bases and J by 9 bases, with 9 bases between the two germline ends. This CDR3 has 11 residues. The CDR3 nucleotides read TGTGCCAGCAGGGAGGCTGGTGAGCAGTTCTTC. It translates to CASREAGEQFF.

This clonotype was recorded a few times. The chain has TRBV20-1 and TRBJ1-1; 10 positions match TRBD1. V shed 3 bases and J 5 bases; nucleotides not matched to a gene: 6. The germline CDR1 and CDR2 sequences are DFQATT and SNEGSKA (reference sequence). There are 14 residues in the CDR3. The CDR3 region has the DNA TGCAGTGCTAGTCCTGGACAGGGGGGGACTGAAGCTTTCTTT. Its protein product is CSASPGQGGTEAFF.

The chain uses TRBV6-1 and TRBJ2-1; 12 bases are a match to TRBD2. The CDR3 extends over 17 amino acids. V gave up 8 bases and J gave up 5 bases; unmatched junction bases: 13. Germline V gene sequence: CDR1 MNHNS, CDR2 SASEGT. The CDR3 DNA sequence: TGTGCCAGCGCCAGGACTAGCGGGATTGGAAGGGACAATGAGCAGTTCTTC. Translating it yields CASARTSGIGRDNEQFF.